These 15 T cell receptor beta chains were sequenced from one sample in a study of shared clonotypes between healthy human individuals. Data came from immunoSEQ multiplex PCR; TCRdb stores just in-frame clones and leaves some out. Of some 2,100,000 clones in the sample, approximately 96% are singletons; the top ten hold roughly 0.13%. The sequenced sample consisted of naive CD4+ T cells sorted from blood. Subset specified: CD45RA+ positively selected. These receptors were taken from a man younger than 35 in good health.

The table lists this clone with a count of one. CDR3 nucleotides: TGTGCCAGCAGCCCCACCGTGAGGACTAGCGGGGGAGGTACAGATACGCAGTATTTT. This gives the protein CASSPTVRTSGGGTDTQYF. This rearrangement joins TRBV27 to TRBJ2-3; 13 bases fit TRBD2. Germline V gives CDR1 MNHEY, CDR2 SMNVEV (reference sequence). V lost 6 bases to trimming and J lost 3 bases; unmatched junction nucleotides: 15. The CDR3 spans 19 residues.

The chain couples TRBV6-1 to TRBJ1-2; D is undetermined. The CDR3 contains 13 residues. V dropped 0 bases and J dropped 6 bases, with 8 bases sitting between them. Germline CDR1 is MNHNS and CDR2 is SASEGT. The CDR3 protein is CASSEATANGYTF. CDR3 coding DNA: TGTGCCAGCAGTGAAGCTACAGCGAATGGCTACACCTTC.

V gene TRBV18 combines with J gene TRBJ2-3; TRBD2 is a possible D gene (5 bases). V was shortened by 3 bases and J by 4 bases, with 11 bases between the two germline ends. The germline V gene encodes CDR1 KGHSH and CDR2 LQKENI. This CDR3 is built from 14 residues. This CDR3 is CASSPTSLADTQYF. CDR3 DNA sequence: TGTGCCAGCTCACCTACTAGTTTGGCAGATACGCAGTATTTT.

The J gene is TRBJ1-2, the V gene TRBV28; D ambiguous. Trimming left V 8 bases short and J 4 bases short, with 14 bases between. This CDR3 is 13 amino acids long. Germline V lookup: CDR1 MDHEN, CDR2 SYDVKM. The CDR3 bases are TGTGCCAGCGCTCCCGGTTTGGGCTATGGCTACACCTTC. Protein product: CASAPGLGYGYTF.

This clone turned up a few times. This CDR3 is also generated by other DNA sequences in the sample. The chain joins TRBV5-1 to TRBJ2-1; no reliable D call. Germline V gene sequence: CDR1 SGHRS, CDR2 YFSETQ. The CDR3 runs to 12 residues. The V gene lost 1 base and the J gene lost 5 bases, with 4 bases spanning the gap. CDR3 nucleotides: TGCGCCAGCAGCTTGACCGACAATGAGCAGTTCTTC. It encodes CASSLTDNEQFF.

Comment on this clone: Within the sample, other DNA sequences also encode this same CDR3. This sequence joins TRBV5-1 and TRBJ2-7; 7 bases map to TRBD1. The germline gives CDR1 SGHRS, CDR2 YFSETQ. Unmatched junction bases numbered 6, after V lost 2 bases and J lost 4 bases. This CDR3 comprises 14 residues. CDR3 in amino acids: CASSLVPGQYEQYF. The CDR3 DNA is TGCGCCAGCAGCTTAGTCCCGGGACAGTACGAGCAGTACTTC.

The count of this clone is one. Written as DNA, the CDR3 is TGTGCCACCAGCAGAGATCTAGACCTTAGCTCCTACGAGCAGTACTTC. Translated: CATSRDLDLSSYEQYF. The chain combines TRBV15 with TRBJ2-7; no reliable D call. The V end lost 0 bases, the J end lost 0 bases, and 12 bases lay between the germline ends. This CDR3 is 16 amino acids long. The germline V gene encodes CDR1 LNHNV and CDR2 YYDKDF (reference sequence).

The rearrangement links TRBV4-3 to TRBJ2-5; D not certain. CDR3 size: 15 residues. Between the trimmed V and J ends, which lost 0 bases and 8 bases, there was a span of 16 bases. Germline loops: CDR1 LGHNA, CDR2 YSLEER. CDR3 sequence: CASSQEVGSQRTQYF. In DNA form, the CDR3 reads TGCGCCAGCAGCCAAGAAGTGGGCAGTCAGCGCACCCAGTACTTC.

The chain employs TRBV6-4 and TRBJ2-1; D assignment may be TRBD1 or TRBD2 (5 bases each). V was pared by 8 bases and J by 5 bases, with 16 bases between. The germline V gene has CDR1 MRHNA and CDR2 SNTAGT. This CDR3 spans 14 amino acids. This chain's CDR3 is CASSRDRGHNEQFF. The CDR3 DNA reads as TGTGCCAGCTCAAGGGACCGCGGGCACAATGAGCAGTTCTTC.

J is TRBJ2-7 and V is TRBV6-5, with D perhaps TRBD1 or TRBD2 (6 bases each). The germline V gene encodes CDR1 MNHEY and CDR2 SVGAGI. Trimming left V 6 bases short and J 7 bases short, with 13 bases between. The CDR3 spans 12 residues. The CDR3 DNA reads TGTGCCAGCAGGGACAGAGGAGGGGAGCAGTACTTC. Amino acids: CASRDRGGEQYF.

The chain joins TRBV5-4 to TRBJ2-7, with 8 bases fitting TRBD1. This CDR3 contains 14 residues. Germline CDR1 reads SGHNT; CDR2 reads YYREEE (reference sequence). Trimming took 4 bases from V and 4 from J; bases not matched to a gene: 7. CDR3 nucleotides: TGTGCCAGCAGCCCCGGGGACAGGCAATACGAGCAGTACTTC. Encoded protein: CASSPGDRQYEQYF.

This chain uses TRBV6-5 with TRBJ2-7; D remains ambiguous. Germline V gene data show CDR1 as MNHEY and CDR2 as SVGAGI. V was pared by 3 bases and J by 6 bases, with 18 bases between. The CDR3 consists of 15 residues. CDR3 DNA: TGTGCCAGCAGTTATTCCCTTCAGCTGGGTCCCGAGCAGTACTTC. Translated, it gives CASSYSLQLGPEQYF.

CDR3 bases: TGTGCCAGCTCGCCAACCGGGACTAGCGGGGCCTACGAGCAGTACTTC. It is translated as CASSPTGTSGAYEQYF. This rearrangement joins TRBV18 to TRBJ2-7; 13 nucleotides line up with TRBD2. Germline V gives CDR1 KGHSH, CDR2 LQKENI. The CDR3 consists of 16 residues. After removal of 6 bases from V and 2 bases from J, the junction contained 7 bases not matched to a gene.

This sequence joins TRBV6-1 and TRBJ2-7; D unclear. CDR3 size: 13 residues. CDR1 and CDR2 (germline): MNHNS, SASEGT. V was shortened by 6 bases and J by 4 bases, with 13 bases between the two germline ends. The DNA of the CDR3 is TGTGCCAGCAGAACGACAAGGGATTACGAGCAGTACTTC. Translation gives CASRTTRDYEQYF.

This CDR3 is CASSVVGHSYNEQFF. In nucleotides, the CDR3 is TGTGCCAGCAGCGTAGTCGGGCACTCCTACAATGAGCAGTTCTTC. This chain connects TRBV9 to TRBJ2-1, with D hard to call. This CDR3 has 15 residues. Germline CDR1 reads SGDLS; CDR2 reads YYNGEE. V gave up 0 bases and J gave up 0 bases, with 7 bases separating them.